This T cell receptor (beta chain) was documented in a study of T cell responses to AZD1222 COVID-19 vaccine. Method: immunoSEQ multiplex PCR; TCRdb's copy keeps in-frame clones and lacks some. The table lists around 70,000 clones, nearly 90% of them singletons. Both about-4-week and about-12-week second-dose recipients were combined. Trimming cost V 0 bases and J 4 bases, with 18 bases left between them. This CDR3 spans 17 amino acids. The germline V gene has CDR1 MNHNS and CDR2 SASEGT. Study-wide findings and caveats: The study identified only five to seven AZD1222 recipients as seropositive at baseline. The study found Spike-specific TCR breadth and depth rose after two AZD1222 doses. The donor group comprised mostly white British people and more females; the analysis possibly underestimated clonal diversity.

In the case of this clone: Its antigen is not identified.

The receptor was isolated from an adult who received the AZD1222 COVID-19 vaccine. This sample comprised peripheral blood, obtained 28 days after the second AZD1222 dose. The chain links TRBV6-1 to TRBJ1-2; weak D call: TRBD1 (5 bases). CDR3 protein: CASSEAPWGGLGYGYTF. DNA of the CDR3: TGTGCCAGCAGTGAAGCCCCCTGGGGGGGATTGGGCTATGGCTACACCTTC.